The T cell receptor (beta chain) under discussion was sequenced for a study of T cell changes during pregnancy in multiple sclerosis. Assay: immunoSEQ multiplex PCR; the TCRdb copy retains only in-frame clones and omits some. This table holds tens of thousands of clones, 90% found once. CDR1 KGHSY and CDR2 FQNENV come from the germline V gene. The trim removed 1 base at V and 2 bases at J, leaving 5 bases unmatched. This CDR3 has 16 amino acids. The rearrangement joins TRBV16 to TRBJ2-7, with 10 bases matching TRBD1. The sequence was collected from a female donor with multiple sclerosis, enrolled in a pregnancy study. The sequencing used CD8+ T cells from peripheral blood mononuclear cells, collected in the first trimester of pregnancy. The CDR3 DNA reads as TGTGCCAGCAGCCAATATACCGGGACAGGGGCCTACGAGCAGTACTTC. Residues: CASSQYTGTGAYEQYF.